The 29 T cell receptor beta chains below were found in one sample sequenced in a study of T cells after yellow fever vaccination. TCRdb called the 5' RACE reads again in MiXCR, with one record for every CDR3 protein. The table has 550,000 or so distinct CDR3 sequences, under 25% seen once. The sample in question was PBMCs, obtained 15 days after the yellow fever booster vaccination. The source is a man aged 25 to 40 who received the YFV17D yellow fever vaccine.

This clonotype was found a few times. CDR3 region: CAWRGLAKSYEQYF. CDR3 DNA: TGTGCCTGGAGGGGACTAGCGAAGTCCTACGAGCAGTACTTC. This chain connects TRBV30 to TRBJ2-7; 10 bases match TRBD2. With 3 bases clipped from V and 1 base from J, the junction kept 3 bases outside the gene matches. Germline V CDR1 and CDR2: GTSNPN, SVGIG (reference sequence). The CDR3 has 14 residues.

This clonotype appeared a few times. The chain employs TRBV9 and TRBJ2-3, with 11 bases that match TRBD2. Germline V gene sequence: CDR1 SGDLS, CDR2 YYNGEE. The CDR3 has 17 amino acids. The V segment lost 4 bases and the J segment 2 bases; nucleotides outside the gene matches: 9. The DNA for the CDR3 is TGTGCCAGCAGCAACGAACTAGCGGGAGCTCTCACAGATACGCAGTATTTT. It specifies CASSNELAGALTDTQYF.

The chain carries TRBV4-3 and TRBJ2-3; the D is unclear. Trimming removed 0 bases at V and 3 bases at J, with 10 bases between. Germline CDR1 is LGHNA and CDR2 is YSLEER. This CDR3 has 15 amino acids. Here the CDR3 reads CASSQEGRRTDTQYF. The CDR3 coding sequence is TGCGCCAGCAGCCAAGAAGGCAGACGGACAGATACGCAGTATTTT.

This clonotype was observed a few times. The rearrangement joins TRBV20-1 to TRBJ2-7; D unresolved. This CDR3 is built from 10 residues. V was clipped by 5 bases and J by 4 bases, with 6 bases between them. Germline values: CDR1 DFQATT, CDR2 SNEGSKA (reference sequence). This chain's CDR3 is CSAFHYEQYF. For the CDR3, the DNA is TGCAGTGCTTTTCATTACGAGCAGTACTTC.

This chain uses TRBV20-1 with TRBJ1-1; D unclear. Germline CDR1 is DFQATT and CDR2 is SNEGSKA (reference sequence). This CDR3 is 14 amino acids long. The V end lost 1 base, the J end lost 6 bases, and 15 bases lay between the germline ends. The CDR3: CSARVPGGGAEAFF. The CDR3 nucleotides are TGCAGTGCTAGAGTTCCCGGAGGCGGGGCTGAAGCTTTCTTT.

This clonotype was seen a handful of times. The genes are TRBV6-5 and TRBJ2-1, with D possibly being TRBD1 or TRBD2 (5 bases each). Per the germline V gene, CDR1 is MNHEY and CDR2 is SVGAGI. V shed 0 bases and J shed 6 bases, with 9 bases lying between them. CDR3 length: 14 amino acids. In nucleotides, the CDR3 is TGTGCCAGCAGTTACTCGATTGGGGGCAATGAGCAGTTCTTC. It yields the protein CASSYSIGGNEQFF.

CDR3 sequence: CACRDLAYEQYF. In DNA, the CDR3 is TGTGCCTGCAGGGACCTAGCCTACGAGCAGTACTTC. The chain has TRBV30 and TRBJ2-7; D may correspond to TRBD1 or TRBD2 (5 bases each). The CDR3 runs to 12 residues. From germline, CDR1 is GTSNPN and CDR2 SVGIG (reference sequence). Trimming took off 6 bases at V and 2 bases at J, with 11 bases between the two ends.

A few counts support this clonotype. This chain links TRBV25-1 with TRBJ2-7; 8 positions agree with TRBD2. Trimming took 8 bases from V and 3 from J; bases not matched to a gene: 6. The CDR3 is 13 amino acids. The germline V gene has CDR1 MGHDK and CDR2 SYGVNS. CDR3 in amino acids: CASSSGRNYEQYF. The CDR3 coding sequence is TGTGCCAGCTCAAGCGGGAGAAACTACGAGCAGTACTTC.

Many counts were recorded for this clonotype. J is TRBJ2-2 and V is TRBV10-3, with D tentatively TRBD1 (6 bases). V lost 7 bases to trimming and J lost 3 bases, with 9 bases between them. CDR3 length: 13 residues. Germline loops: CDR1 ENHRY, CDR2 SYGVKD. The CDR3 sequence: CAITTGDTGELFF. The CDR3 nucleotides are TGTGCCATCACGACAGGTGACACCGGGGAGCTGTTTTTT.

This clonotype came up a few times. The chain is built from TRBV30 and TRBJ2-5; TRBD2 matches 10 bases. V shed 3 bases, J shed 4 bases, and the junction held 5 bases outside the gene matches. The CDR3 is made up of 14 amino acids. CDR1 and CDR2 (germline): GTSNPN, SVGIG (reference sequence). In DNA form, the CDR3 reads TGTGCCTGGAGGGCCCTAGCGGGAGTAGAGACCCAGTACTTC. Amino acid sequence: CAWRALAGVETQYF.

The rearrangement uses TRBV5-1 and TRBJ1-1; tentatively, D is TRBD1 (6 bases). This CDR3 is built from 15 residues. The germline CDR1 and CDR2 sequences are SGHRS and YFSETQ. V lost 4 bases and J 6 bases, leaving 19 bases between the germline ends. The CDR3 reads CASSPRTAETAEAFF. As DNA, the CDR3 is TGCGCCAGCAGCCCAAGGACAGCAGAGACGGCTGAAGCTTTCTTT.

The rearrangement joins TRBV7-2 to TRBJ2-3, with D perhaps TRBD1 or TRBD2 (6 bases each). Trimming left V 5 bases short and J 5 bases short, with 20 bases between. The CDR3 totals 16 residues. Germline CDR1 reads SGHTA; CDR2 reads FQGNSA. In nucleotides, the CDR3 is TGTGCCAGCAGCCGGATCTTGGGGGGCGCGGGAGATACGCAGTATTTT. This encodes CASSRILGGAGDTQYF. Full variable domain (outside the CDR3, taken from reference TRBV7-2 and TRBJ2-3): GAGVSQSPSNKVTEKGKDVELRCDPISGHTALYWYRQSLGQGLEFLIYFQGNSAPDKSGLPSDRFSAERTGGSVSTLTIQRTQQEDSAVYLCASSRILGGAGDTQYFGPGTRLTVL.

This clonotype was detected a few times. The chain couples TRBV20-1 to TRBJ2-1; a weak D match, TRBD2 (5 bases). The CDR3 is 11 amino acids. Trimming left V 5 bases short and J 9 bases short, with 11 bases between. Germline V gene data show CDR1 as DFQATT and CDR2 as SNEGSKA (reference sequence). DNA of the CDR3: TGCAGTGCTTCACTAGTAACTGAGCAGTTCTTC. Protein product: CSASLVTEQFF.

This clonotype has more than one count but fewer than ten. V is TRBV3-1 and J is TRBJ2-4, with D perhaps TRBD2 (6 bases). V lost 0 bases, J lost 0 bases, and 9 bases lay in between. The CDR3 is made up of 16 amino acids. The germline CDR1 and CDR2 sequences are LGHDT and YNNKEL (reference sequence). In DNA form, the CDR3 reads TGTGCCAGCAGCCAAGAAGGGACTTTAGCCAAAAACATTCAGTACTTC. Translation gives CASSQEGTLAKNIQYF. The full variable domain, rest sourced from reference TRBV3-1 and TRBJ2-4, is DTAVSQTPKYLVTQMGNDKSIKCEQNLGHDTMYWYKQDSKKFLKIMFSYNNKELIINETVPNRFSPKSPDKAHLNLHINSLELGDSAVYFCASSQEGTLAKNIQYFGAGTRLSVL.

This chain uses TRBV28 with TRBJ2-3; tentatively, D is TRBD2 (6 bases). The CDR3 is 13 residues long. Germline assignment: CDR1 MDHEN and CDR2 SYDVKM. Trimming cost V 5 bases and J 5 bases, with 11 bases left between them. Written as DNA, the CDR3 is TGTGCCAGCAGTCAACTAGCCGGAGATACGCAGTATTTT. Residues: CASSQLAGDTQYF.

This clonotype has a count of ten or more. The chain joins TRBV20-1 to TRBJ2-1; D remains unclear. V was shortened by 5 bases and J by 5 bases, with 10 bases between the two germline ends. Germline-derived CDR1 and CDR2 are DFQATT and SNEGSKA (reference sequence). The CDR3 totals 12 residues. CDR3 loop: CSARRSHNEQFF. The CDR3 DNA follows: TGCAGTGCTCGACGGTCCCACAATGAGCAGTTCTTC.

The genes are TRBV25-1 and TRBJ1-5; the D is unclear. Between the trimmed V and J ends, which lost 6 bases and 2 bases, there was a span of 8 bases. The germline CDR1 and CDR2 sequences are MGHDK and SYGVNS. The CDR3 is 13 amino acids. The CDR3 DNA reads TGTGCCAGCAGAGGGCCCGGCAATCAGCCCCAGCATTTT. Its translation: CASRGPGNQPQHF. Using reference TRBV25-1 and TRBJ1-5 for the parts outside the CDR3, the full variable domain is EADIYQTPRYLVIGTGKKITLECSQTMGHDKMYWYQQDPGMELHLIHYSYGVNSTEKGDLSSESTVSRIRTEHFPLTLESARPSHTSQYLCASRGPGNQPQHFGDGTRLSIL.

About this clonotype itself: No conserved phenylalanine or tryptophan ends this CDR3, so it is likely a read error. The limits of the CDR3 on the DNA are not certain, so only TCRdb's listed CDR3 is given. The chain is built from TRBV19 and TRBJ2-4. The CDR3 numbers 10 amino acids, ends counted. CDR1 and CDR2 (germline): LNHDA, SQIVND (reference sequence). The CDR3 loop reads CASSITRAEV.

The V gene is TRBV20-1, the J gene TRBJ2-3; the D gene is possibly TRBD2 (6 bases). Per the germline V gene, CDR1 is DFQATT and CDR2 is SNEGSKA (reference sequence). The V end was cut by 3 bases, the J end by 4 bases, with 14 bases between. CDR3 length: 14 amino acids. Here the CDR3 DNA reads TGCAGTGCTAGTTTTCCGGGAGATGCAGATACGCAGTATTTT. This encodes CSASFPGDADTQYF.

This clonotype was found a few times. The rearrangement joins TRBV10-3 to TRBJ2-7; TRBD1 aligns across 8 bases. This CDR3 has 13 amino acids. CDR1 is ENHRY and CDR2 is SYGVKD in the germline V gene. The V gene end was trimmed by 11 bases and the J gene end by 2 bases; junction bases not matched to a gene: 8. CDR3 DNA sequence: TGTGCCTCTATGGGACAGGACCCCTACGAGCAGTACTTC. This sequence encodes CASMGQDPYEQYF.

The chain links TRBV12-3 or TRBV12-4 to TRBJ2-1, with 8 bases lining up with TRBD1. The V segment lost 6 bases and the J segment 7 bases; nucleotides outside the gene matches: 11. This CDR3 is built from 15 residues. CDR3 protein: CASRTGQGRWNEQFF. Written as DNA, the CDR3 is TGTGCCAGCAGGACAGGACAGGGTAGGTGGAATGAGCAGTTCTTC.

The DNA for the CDR3 is TGTGCCAGCAGTTTAGGACTAGCGGGGAGTTCCGAGCAGTACTTC. Its translation is CASSLGLAGSSEQYF. V and J are TRBV12-3 or TRBV12-4 and TRBJ2-7; 11 bases line up with TRBD2. The CDR3 sequence is 15 residues long. V dropped 1 base and J dropped 6; count of bases not matched to a gene: 5.

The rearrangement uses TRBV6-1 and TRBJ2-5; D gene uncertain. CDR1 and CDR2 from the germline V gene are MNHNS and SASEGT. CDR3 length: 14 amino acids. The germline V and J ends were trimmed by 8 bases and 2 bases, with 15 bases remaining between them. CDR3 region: CASSHPGAQETQYF. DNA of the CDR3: TGTGCCAGCTCCCATCCCGGAGCGCAAGAGACCCAGTACTTC.

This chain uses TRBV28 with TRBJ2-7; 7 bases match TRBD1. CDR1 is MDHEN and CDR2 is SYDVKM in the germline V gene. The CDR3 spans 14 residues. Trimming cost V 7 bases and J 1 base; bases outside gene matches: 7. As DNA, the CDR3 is TGTGCCAGCATTCTCCCGGGACAGTCCTACGAGCAGTACTTC. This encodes CASILPGQSYEQYF. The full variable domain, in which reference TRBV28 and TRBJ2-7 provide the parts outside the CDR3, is DVKVTQSSRYLVKRTGEKVFLECVQDMDHENMFWYRQDPGLGLRLIYFSYDVKMKEKGDIPEGYSVSREKKERFSLILESASTNQTSMYLCASILPGQSYEQYFGPGTRLTVT.

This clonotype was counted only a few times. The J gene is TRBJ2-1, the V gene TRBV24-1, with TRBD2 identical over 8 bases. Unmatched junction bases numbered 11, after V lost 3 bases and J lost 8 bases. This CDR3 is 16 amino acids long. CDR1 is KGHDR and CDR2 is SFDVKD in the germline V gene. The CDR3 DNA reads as TGTGCCACCAGTGATCCGACAGCGGGGGATCAAGATGAGCAGTTCTTC. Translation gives CATSDPTAGDQDEQFF.

Written as DNA, the CDR3 is TGTGCCAGCAGTTCCCGGGACAGGCTCTCCTACGAGCAGTACTTC. Amino acid sequence: CASSSRDRLSYEQYF. V and J are TRBV7-9 and TRBJ2-7, with 8 nucleotides matching TRBD1. Germline assignment: CDR1 SEHNR and CDR2 FQNEAQ (reference sequence). The junction had 7 bases not matched to a gene; V was cut back by 6 bases and J by 0 bases. CDR3 length equals 15 residues.

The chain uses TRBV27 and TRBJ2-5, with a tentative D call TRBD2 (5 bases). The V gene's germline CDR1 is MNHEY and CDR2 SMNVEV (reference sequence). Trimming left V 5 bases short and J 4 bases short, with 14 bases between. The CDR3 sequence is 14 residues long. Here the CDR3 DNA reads TGTGCCAGCAGTCTGTTCCTAGCCTCAGAGACCCAGTACTTC. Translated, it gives CASSLFLASETQYF.

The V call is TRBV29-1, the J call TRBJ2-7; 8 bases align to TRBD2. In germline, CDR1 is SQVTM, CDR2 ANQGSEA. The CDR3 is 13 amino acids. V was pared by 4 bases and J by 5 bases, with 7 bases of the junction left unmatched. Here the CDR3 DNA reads TGCAGCGTTGTAGGGCTAGCGGGCAACGAGCAGTACTTC. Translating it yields CSVVGLAGNEQYF.

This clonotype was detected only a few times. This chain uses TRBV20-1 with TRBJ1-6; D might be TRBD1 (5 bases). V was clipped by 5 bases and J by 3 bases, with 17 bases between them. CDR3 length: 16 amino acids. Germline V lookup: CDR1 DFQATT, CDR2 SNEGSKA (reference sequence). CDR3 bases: TGCAGTGCTCCCGACCGGGGGAGGGACTATAATTCACCCCTCCACTTT. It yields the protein CSAPDRGRDYNSPLHF.